These 3 T cell receptor beta chains were sequenced from one sample in a study of OX40 agonist ivuxolimab in advanced cancers. Profiling relied on immunoSEQ multiplex PCR, and the TCRdb table lists in-frame clones only, not all of them. The table lists 99,000 or so clones, 85% to 95% of them singletons, with 0.25% to 0.3% in the top ten. The material was CD4+ or CD8+ T cells sorted from blood, obtained in a trial of the OX40 agonist ivuxolimab. Every receptor here comes from an adult with an advanced solid tumor such as melanoma, head and neck, liver or kidney cancer.

A note on this clone: The sample carries other DNA sequences with the same CDR3. The chain has TRBV5-1 and TRBJ1-3; no clear D. Germline V gene lookup returns CDR1 SGHRS and CDR2 YFSETQ. The CDR3 has 18 amino acids. Trimming stripped 4 bases from V and 1 base from J, with 21 bases between. The CDR3 spells CASSALPRVGLSGNTIYF. The CDR3 bases are TGCGCCAGCAGCGCCCTTCCTAGGGTGGGTCTGTCTGGAAACACCATATATTTT.

The rearrangement uses TRBV6-6 and TRBJ1-2; 7 bases map to TRBD1. V was clipped by 5 bases and J by 4 bases; unmatched bases: 4. Germline V lookup: CDR1 MNHNY, CDR2 SVGAGI (reference sequence). The CDR3 is made up of 13 amino acids. CDR3 residues: CASSPGQTYGYTF. In nucleotides, the CDR3 is TGTGCCAGCAGTCCGGGACAGACCTATGGCTACACCTTC.

The rearrangement links TRBV11-3 to TRBJ2-1; the match to TRBD2 covers 10 bases. CDR1 is SGHNT, CDR2 YENEEA, per germline. The V gene end was trimmed by 2 bases and the J gene end by 8 bases; junction bases not matched to a gene: 6. The CDR3 is made up of 15 amino acids. The chain's CDR3 is CASSLNSGGYYEQFF. DNA for the CDR3: TGTGCCAGCAGCTTAAATAGCGGGGGGTATTATGAGCAGTTCTTC.